The clone carrying this T cell receptor (beta chain) was counted a single time. This entry belongs to a study of shared clonotypes between healthy human individuals. The CDR3 has 17 residues. Looked up from germline, CDR1 is SGHRS and CDR2 is YFSETQ. V shed 0 bases, J shed 4 bases, and the junction held 5 bases outside the gene matches. Naive-designated CD8 cells lacked CD45RO, were positively enriched for CCR7, and omitted terminally differentiated effector memory CD45RA+ cells. Sequencing was performed with immunoSEQ multiplex PCR; in TCRdb, only in-frame clones are kept and a portion is missing. The sample comprises about 2 million clones, over 85% of which are singletons, and roughly 1% rests with the top ten.

The chain couples TRBV5-1 to TRBJ2-2, with 11 bases fitting TRBD2. The origin of this receptor is a man aged 18 to 30 in good health. Sequenced: naive CD8+ T cells sorted from blood. CDR3 loop: CASSLGFGLAGTGELFF. The CDR3, as DNA: TGCGCCAGCAGCTTGGGATTTGGACTAGCGGGCACCGGGGAGCTGTTTTTT.